This T cell receptor (beta chain) stems from a study of T-cell memory formation after mild COVID-19. At least ten counts were recorded for this clonotype. Its cognate antigen is unknown. The CDR3 has 20 amino acids. Trimming left V 6 bases short and J 0 bases short, with 27 bases between. TCRdb re-called the 5' RACE reads with MiXCR, one entry per CDR3 protein. The profile shows fewer than 350,000 distinct CDR3 sequences, roughly 8.2% of them singletons. Study-wide results and caveats: Pre-infection memory held some responding clones, suggesting pre-existing cross-reactive T cells responded.

The specimen was PBMCs or a T cell subset sorted from them (not recorded which). This receptor was identified in a man between 18 and 29 years old who had mild COVID-19 (a few samples of this study predate the infection). Cell type and time point are not known. The gene calls are TRBV12-3 or TRBV12-4 and TRBJ1-3, with D uncertain. CDR3 region: CASSRPPGRAAWGSGNTIYF. The CDR3 coding sequence is TGTGCCAGCAGCCGCCCTCCGGGAAGAGCCGCTTGGGGCTCTGGAAACACCATATATTTT.